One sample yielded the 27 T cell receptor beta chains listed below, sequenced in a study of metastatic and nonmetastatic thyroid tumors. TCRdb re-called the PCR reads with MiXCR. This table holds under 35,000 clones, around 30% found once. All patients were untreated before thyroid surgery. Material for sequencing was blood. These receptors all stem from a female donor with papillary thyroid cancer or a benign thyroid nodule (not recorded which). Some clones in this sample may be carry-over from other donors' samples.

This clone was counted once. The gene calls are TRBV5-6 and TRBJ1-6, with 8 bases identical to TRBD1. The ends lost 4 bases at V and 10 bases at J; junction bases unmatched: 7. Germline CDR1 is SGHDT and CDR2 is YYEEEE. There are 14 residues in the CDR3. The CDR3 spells CASSPGQGRSPLHF. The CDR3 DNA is TGTGCCAGCAGCCCTGGACAGGGTAGATCACCCCTCCACTTT.

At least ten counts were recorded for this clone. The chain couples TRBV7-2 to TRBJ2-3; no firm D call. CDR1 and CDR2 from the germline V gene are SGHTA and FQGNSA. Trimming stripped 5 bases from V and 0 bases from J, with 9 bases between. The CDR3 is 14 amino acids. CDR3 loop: CASSPYRSTDTQYF. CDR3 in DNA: TGTGCCAGCAGCCCCTACAGAAGCACAGATACGCAGTATTTT.

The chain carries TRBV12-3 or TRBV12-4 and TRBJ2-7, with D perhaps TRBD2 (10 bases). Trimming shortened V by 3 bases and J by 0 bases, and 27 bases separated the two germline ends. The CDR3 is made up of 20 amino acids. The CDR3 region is CASSFSGTGKLAGFSYEQYF. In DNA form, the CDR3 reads TGTGCCAGCAGTTTCAGCGGGACAGGGAAACTAGCGGGATTCTCCTACGAGCAGTACTTC.

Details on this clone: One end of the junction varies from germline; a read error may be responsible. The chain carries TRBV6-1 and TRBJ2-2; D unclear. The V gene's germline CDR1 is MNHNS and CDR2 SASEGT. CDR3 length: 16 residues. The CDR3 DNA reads TGTGCCAGCAGTCAGAATAGCCGGATGAACAACGGGGAGCTGTTTTTT. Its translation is CASSQNSRMNNGELFF.

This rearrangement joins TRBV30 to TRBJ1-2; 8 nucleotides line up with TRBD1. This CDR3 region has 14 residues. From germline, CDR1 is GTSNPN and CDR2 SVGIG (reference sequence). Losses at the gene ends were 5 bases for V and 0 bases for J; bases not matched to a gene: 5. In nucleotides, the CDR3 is TGTGCCTGGGGACAGGGTGAAGCTAACTATGGCTACACCTTC. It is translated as CAWGQGEANYGYTF.

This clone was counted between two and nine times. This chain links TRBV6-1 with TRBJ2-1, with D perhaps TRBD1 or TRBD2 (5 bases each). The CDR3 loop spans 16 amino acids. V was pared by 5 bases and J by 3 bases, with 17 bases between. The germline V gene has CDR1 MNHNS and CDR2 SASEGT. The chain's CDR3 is CASSPGRDSDYNEQFF. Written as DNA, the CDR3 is TGTGCCAGCAGTCCGGGACGTGATAGCGACTACAATGAGCAGTTCTTC.

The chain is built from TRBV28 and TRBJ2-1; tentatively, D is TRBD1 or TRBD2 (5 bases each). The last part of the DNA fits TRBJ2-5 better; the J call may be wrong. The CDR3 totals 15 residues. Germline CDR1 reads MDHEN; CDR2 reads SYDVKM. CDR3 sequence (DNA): TGTGCCAGCAGTCCCCCCCGGGGACCAAGTAATGTCCAGTACTTC. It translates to CASSPPRGPSNVQYF.

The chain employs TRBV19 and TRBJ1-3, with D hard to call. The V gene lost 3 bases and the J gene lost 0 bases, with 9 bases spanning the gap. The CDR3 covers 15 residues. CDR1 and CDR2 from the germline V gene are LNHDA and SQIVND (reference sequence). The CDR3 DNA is TGTGCCAGTAGTATCGGCACGAGCTCTGGAAACACCATATATTTT. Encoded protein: CASSIGTSSGNTIYF.

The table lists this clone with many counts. CDR3 protein: CASSPTLETDTQYF. CDR3 nucleotides: TGTGCCAGCTCACCGACTTTGGAGACAGATACGCAGTATTTT. V and J are TRBV18 and TRBJ2-3; no clear D. The V gene lost 3 bases and the J gene lost 3 bases, with 10 bases spanning the gap. This CDR3 has 14 residues. CDR1 is KGHSH and CDR2 is LQKENI in the germline V gene.

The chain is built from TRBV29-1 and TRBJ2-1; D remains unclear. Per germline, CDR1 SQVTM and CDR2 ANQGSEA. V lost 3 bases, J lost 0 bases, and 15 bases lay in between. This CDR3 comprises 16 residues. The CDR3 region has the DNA TGCAGCGTTGAGGCGGCCGACCGGAGCTCCTACAATGAGCAGTTCTTC. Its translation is CSVEAADRSSYNEQFF.

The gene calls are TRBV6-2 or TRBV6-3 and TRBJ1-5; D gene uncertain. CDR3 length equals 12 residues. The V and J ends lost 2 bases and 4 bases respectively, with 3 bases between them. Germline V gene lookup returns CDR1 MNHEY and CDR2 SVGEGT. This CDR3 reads CASSYVNQPQHF. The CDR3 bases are TGTGCCAGCAGTTACGTAAATCAGCCCCAGCATTTT.

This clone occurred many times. The CDR3 sequence: CASSRRGALTYEQYF. CDR3 sequence (DNA): TGTGCCAGCAGCCGACGGGGGGCTCTCACCTACGAGCAGTACTTC. The genes are TRBV28 and TRBJ2-7; D perhaps matches TRBD2 (7 bases). The germline gives CDR1 MDHEN, CDR2 SYDVKM. This CDR3 region has 15 residues. Trimming took off 6 bases at V and 2 bases at J, with 17 bases between the two ends.

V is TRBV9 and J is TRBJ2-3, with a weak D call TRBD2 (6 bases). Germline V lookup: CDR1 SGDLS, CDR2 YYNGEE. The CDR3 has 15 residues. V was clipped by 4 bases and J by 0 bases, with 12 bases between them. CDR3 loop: CASSKPGLSTDTQYF. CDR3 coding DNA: TGTGCCAGCAGCAAGCCTGGACTAAGCACAGATACGCAGTATTTT.

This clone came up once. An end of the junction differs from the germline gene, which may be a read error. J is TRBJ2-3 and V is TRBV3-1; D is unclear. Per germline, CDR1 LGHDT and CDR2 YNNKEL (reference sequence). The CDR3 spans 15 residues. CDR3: CSSRPQVFSTDTQYF. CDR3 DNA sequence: TGTTCCAGCAGACCCCAGGTTTTTAGCACAGATACGCAGTATTTT.

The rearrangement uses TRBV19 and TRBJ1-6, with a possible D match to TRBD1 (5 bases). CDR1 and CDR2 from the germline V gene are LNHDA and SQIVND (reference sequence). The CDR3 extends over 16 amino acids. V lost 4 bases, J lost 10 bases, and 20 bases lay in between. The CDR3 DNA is TGTGCCAGTAGTACCACCGGGACCCTTTTAAACTCACCCCTCCACTTT. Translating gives CASSTTGTLLNSPLHF.

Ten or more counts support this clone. The CDR3 sequence: CSARTRGSPNNEQFF. CDR3 coding DNA: TGCAGTGCTAGAACCCGGGGGAGCCCGAACAATGAGCAGTTCTTC. This sequence joins TRBV20-1 and TRBJ2-1; D is possibly TRBD2 (6 bases). The CDR3 consists of 15 residues. Germline CDR1 and CDR2: DFQATT and SNEGSKA (reference sequence). V gave up 2 bases and J gave up 5 bases, with 16 bases separating them.

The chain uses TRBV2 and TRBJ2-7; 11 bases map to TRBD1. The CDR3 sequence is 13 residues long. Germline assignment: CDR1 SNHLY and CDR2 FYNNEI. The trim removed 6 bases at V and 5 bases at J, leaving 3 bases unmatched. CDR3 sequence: CASRGQGDNEQYF. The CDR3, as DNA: TGTGCCAGCAGGGGACAGGGGGACAACGAGCAGTACTTC.

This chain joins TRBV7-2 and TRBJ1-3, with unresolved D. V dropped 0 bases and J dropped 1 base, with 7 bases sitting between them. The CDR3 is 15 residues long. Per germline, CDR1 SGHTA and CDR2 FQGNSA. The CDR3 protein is CASSLAGNSGNTIYF. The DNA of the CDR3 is TGTGCCAGCAGCTTAGCGGGGAATTCTGGAAACACCATATATTTT.

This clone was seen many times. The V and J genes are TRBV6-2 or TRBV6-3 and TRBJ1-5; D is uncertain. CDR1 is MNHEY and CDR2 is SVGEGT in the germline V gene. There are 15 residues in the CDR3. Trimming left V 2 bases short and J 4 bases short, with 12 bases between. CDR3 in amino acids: CASSYDGLGNQPQHF. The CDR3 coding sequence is TGTGCCAGCAGTTACGACGGTTTGGGGAATCAGCCCCAGCATTTT.

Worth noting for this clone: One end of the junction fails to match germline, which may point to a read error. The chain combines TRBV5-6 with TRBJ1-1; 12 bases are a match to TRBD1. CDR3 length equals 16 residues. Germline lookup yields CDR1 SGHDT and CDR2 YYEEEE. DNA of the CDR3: TGTGCCAACAGCCTGGGACAGGGGGCCAAGGTCACTGAAGCTTTCTTT. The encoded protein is CANSLGQGAKVTEAFF.

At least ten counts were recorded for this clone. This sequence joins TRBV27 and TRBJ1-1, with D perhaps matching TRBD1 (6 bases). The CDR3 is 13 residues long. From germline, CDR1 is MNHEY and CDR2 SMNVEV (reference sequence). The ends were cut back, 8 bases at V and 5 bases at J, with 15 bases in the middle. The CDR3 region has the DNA TGTGCCAGCCTAGGGGGGGCTTGGACTGAAGCTTTCTTT. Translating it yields CASLGGAWTEAFF.

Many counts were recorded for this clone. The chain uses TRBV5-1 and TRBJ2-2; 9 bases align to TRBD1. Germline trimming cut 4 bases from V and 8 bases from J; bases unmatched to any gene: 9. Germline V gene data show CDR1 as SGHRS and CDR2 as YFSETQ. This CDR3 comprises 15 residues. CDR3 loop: CASSTGTGMLGELFF. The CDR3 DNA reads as TGCGCCAGCAGCACCGGGACAGGGATGCTAGGGGAGCTGTTTTTT.

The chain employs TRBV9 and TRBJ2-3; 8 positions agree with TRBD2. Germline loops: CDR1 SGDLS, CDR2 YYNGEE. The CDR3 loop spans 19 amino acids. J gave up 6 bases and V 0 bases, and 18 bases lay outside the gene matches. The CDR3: CASSVDGISGRLVHDTQYF. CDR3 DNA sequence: TGTGCCAGCAGCGTAGACGGGATCAGCGGGAGATTGGTTCATGATACGCAGTATTTT.

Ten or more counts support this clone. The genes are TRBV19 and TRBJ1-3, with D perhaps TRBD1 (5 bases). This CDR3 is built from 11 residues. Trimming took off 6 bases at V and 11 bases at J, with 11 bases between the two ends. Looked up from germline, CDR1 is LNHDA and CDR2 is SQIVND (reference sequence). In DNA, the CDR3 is TGTGCCAGTAGGCAGGGATACGCCATATATTTT. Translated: CASRQGYAIYF. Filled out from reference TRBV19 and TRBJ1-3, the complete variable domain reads DGGITQSPKYLFRKEGQNVTLSCEQNLNHDAMYWYRQDPGQGLRLIYYSQIVNDFQKGDIAEGYSVSREKKESFPLTVTSAQKNPTAFYLCASRQGYAIYFGEGSWLTVV.

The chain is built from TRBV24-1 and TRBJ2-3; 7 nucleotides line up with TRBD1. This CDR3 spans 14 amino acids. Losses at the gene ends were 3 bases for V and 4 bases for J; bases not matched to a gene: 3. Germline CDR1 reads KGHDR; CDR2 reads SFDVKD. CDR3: CATSDATGADTQYF. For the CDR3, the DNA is TGTGCCACCAGTGATGCAACAGGGGCAGATACGCAGTATTTT.

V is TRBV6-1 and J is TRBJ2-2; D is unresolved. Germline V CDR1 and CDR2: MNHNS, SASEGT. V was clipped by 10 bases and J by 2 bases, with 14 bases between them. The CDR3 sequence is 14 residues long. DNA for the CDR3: TGTGCCACCTACATTGCCACCAACACCGGGGAGCTGTTTTTT. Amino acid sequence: CATYIATNTGELFF.

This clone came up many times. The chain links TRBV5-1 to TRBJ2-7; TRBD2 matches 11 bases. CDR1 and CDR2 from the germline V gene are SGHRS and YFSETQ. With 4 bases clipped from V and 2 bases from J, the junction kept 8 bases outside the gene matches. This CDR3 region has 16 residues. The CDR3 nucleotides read TGCGCCAGCAGCACTAGCGGGAGAGACGGCGCCTACGAGCAGTACTTC. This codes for CASSTSGRDGAYEQYF.